The 27 T cell receptor beta chains given below trace back to one sample, sequenced in a study of shared clonotypes between healthy human individuals. Sequencing was performed with immunoSEQ multiplex PCR; in TCRdb, only in-frame clones are kept and a portion is missing. The sample has about 460,000 clones; 77% are singletons. The sequenced sample consisted of PBMCs. The receptor source for this set is a woman aged 40-49 years in good health. Some clones in this sample may be carry-over from other donors' samples.

V gene TRBV9 combines with J gene TRBJ1-2; D might be TRBD1 (5 bases). The CDR3 has 14 residues. Germline CDR1 reads SGDLS; CDR2 reads YYNGEE. V was clipped by 4 bases and J by 8 bases, with 18 bases between them. The DNA for the CDR3 is TGTGCCAGCAGCCTCAGGGACGACCTAAGAGGCTACACCTTC. It codes for CASSLRDDLRGYTF.

Ten or more counts support this clone. Other DNA sequences of this sample code for an identical CDR3. V and J are TRBV10-2 and TRBJ2-6; unclear D gene. Between the trimmed V and J ends, which lost 7 bases and 2 bases, there was a span of 12 bases. This CDR3 has 15 amino acids. From germline, CDR1 is WSHSY and CDR2 SAAADI. CDR3 amino acids: CASTPATAGANVLTF. Here the CDR3 DNA reads TGCGCCAGCACCCCCGCCACGGCTGGGGCCAACGTCCTGACTTTC.

The chain links TRBV2 to TRBJ1-1; TRBD1 matches at 10 bases. In germline, CDR1 is SNHLY, CDR2 FYNNEI. V lost 4 bases, J lost 7 bases, and 9 bases stayed unmatched. CDR3 length equals 15 residues. The CDR3 sequence: CASSAIGQGGSEAFF. The DNA of the CDR3 is TGTGCCAGCAGTGCAATCGGACAGGGGGGAAGTGAAGCTTTCTTT.

The CDR3 loop is CASSVSKDSQETQYF. The CDR3, as DNA: TGTGCCAGCAGCGTCAGTAAGGACAGTCAAGAGACCCAGTACTTC. The rearrangement links TRBV7-2 to TRBJ2-5; maybe TRBD1 (6 bases). V was shortened by 5 bases and J by 2 bases, with 15 bases between the two germline ends. Germline lookup yields CDR1 SGHTA and CDR2 FQGNSA. This CDR3 is 15 amino acids long.

The V and J genes are TRBV11-2 and TRBJ1-1; D call uncertain. CDR1 and CDR2 (germline): SGHAT, FQNNGV. V was pared by 1 base and J by 4 bases, with 10 bases between. This CDR3 comprises 14 residues. CDR3 loop: CASSLVVGGTEAFF. In DNA form, the CDR3 reads TGTGCCAGCAGCTTAGTCGTAGGTGGCACTGAAGCTTTCTTT.

To note about this clone: Only one base separates this from a far larger clonotype, so it likely reflects a read error. The chain joins TRBV7-8 to TRBJ2-3, with D uncertain. The CDR3 spans 15 residues. From germline, CDR1 is SGHVS and CDR2 FQNEAQ. Here the CDR3 reads CASGLAQKTGDTQYF. Here the CDR3 DNA reads TGTGCCAGCGGCTTAGCTCAGAAAACGGGAGATACGCAGTATTTT.

The rearrangement joins TRBV7-2 to TRBJ2-1; D possibly corresponds to TRBD2 (5 bases). V lost 4 bases and J 4 bases, leaving 17 bases between the germline ends. The CDR3 consists of 16 residues. Looked up from germline, CDR1 is SGHTA and CDR2 is FQGNSA. The CDR3 spells CASSSLAGLLYNEQFF. The CDR3 nucleotides read TGTGCCAGCAGCTCTTTGGCGGGCCTCTTATACAATGAGCAGTTCTTC.

This clone was found a few times. The chain has TRBV28 and TRBJ2-1; 14 bases fit TRBD2. CDR1 and CDR2 (germline): MDHEN, SYDVKM. The CDR3 is 16 residues long. With 7 bases clipped from V and 0 bases from J, the junction kept 2 bases outside the gene matches. The CDR3 DNA follows: TGTGCCAGCACCGGGACTAGCGGGAGCTCCTACAATGAGCAGTTCTTC. This codes for CASTGTSGSSYNEQFF.

The V call is TRBV30, the J call TRBJ1-2; TRBD1 might be the D (5 bases). The V end lost 3 bases, the J end lost 8 bases, and 13 bases lay between the germline ends. CDR3 length: 12 amino acids. CDR1 and CDR2 from the germline V gene are GTSNPN and SVGIG (reference sequence). CDR3 DNA sequence: TGTGCCTGGAGCGCCGACAGCCGGGGCTACACCTTC. Its protein product is CAWSADSRGYTF.

The chain combines TRBV30 with TRBJ2-4; D call uncertain. CDR1 is GTSNPN and CDR2 is SVGIG in the germline V gene (reference sequence). This CDR3 has 13 residues. Trimming cost V 2 bases and J 5 bases, with 10 bases left between them. CDR3 residues: CAWSPNAQNIQYF. The CDR3, as DNA: TGTGCCTGGAGTCCGAATGCCCAAAACATTCAGTACTTC.

On this clone itself: A much larger clone sits a single nucleotide away, making a read error possible. This chain uses TRBV2 with TRBJ1-1; D is ambiguous. The CDR3 has 13 amino acids. In germline, CDR1 is SNHLY, CDR2 FYNNEI. The CDR3 DNA is TGTGCCAGCAGTGAACTACCGAACACTGAAGCTTCCTTT. Protein: CASSELPNTEASF.

The chain recombines TRBV2 with TRBJ2-7; D gene ambiguous. V shed 5 bases and J shed 2 bases, with 7 bases lying between them. The CDR3 loop spans 12 amino acids. The germline gives CDR1 SNHLY, CDR2 FYNNEI. The CDR3 loop is CASSYAAYEQYF. The DNA of the CDR3 is TGTGCCAGCAGTTACGCCGCCTACGAGCAGTACTTC. The full variable domain, with the rest looked up from reference TRBV2 and TRBJ2-7, is EPEVTQTPSHQVTQMGQEVILRCVPISNHLYFYWYRQILGQKVEFLVSFYNNEISEKSEIFDDQFSVERPDGSNFTLKIRSTKLEDSAMYFCASSYAAYEQYFGPGTRLTVT.

This chain uses TRBV18 with TRBJ1-5; no definite D call. The germline CDR1 and CDR2 sequences are KGHSH and LQKENI. The CDR3 extends over 11 amino acids. V dropped 9 bases and J dropped 9 bases, with 12 bases sitting between them. The CDR3 sequence: CASRTAWPQHF. CDR3 nucleotides: TGTGCCAGTCGGACCGCCTGGCCCCAGCATTTT.

V is TRBV11-3 and J is TRBJ2-3; D unresolved. This CDR3 has 16 residues. The V and J ends lost 1 base and 0 bases respectively, with 11 bases between them. Germline CDR1 is SGHNT and CDR2 is YENEEA. The CDR3 DNA is TGTGCCAGCAGCTTAGGGACCAGCCCTAGCACAGATACGCAGTATTTT. Amino acid sequence: CASSLGTSPSTDTQYF.

The chain links TRBV6-4 to TRBJ2-1; D unclear. This CDR3 spans 12 amino acids. The germline gives CDR1 MRHNA, CDR2 SNTAGT. V dropped 6 bases and J dropped 8 bases, with 11 bases sitting between them. CDR3 sequence: CASRQAQDEQFF. CDR3 coding DNA: TGTGCCAGCAGGCAAGCTCAGGATGAGCAGTTCTTC.

This chain connects TRBV7-5 to TRBJ2-7; TRBD2, the table's D call, lacks a check against the DNA. TRBV7-5 is reported as a pseudogene. This CDR3 region has 19 residues. The CDR3 reads CVRSLKAGAGSGVTYEQYF. In DNA, the CDR3 is TGTGTCAGAAGCTTAAAGGCGGGGGCTGGTAGCGGGGTGACCTACGAGCAGTACTTC.

V is TRBV14 and J is TRBJ2-7; 7 bases agree with TRBD1. Germline V gene data show CDR1 as SGHDN and CDR2 as FVKESK. The CDR3 loop spans 13 amino acids. Trimming removed 3 bases from V and 11 bases from J; junction bases left unmatched: 10. The CDR3 DNA is TGTGCCAGCAGCCAGATCCAACAGGGGAAGGAGTACTTC. Amino acids: CASSQIQQGKEYF.

The rearrangement joins TRBV10-1 to TRBJ2-1, with unresolved D. CDR3 length: 13 residues. Germline assignment: CDR1 WNHNN and CDR2 SYGVQD (reference sequence). With 0 bases removed from V and 4 bases from J, the gap between germline ends came to 4 bases. The CDR3 DNA sequence: TGCGCCAGCAGTGAGTCTCTGTACAATGAGCAGTTCTTC. This sequence encodes CASSESLYNEQFF.

Worth noting for this clone: Its ends do not fully match the called genes, so a read error is possible. The same CDR3 can be traced to other DNA sequences in this sample. The CDR3 is CASSYPGMEAYEQYF. DNA of the CDR3: TGTGCGAGCAGTTACCCTGGTATGGAGGCTTACGAGCAGTACTTC. This sequence joins TRBV7-8 and TRBJ2-7; D might be TRBD2 (5 bases). Per the germline V gene, CDR1 is SGHVS and CDR2 is FQNEAQ. This CDR3 is built from 15 residues.

This chain uses TRBV18 with TRBJ1-2; D might be TRBD1 (5 bases). There are 15 residues in the CDR3. With 2 bases removed from V and 3 bases from J, the gap between germline ends came to 13 bases. The germline V gene encodes CDR1 KGHSH and CDR2 LQKENI. CDR3 in amino acids: CASSPAGTDDYGYTF. The DNA for the CDR3 is TGTGCCAGCTCACCAGCCGGGACGGACGACTATGGCTACACCTTC. The whole variable domain, filled in from reference TRBV18 and TRBJ1-2, reads NAGVMQNPRHLVRRRGQEARLRCSPMKGHSHVYWYRQLPEEGLKFMVYLQKENIIDESGMPKERFSAEFPKEGPSILRIQQVVRGDSAAYFCASSPAGTDDYGYTFGSGTRLTVV.

The chain uses TRBV6-6 and TRBJ1-1, with D perhaps TRBD1 (5 bases). This CDR3 is 15 amino acids long. Trimming cost V 6 bases and J 2 bases, with 16 bases left between them. The V gene's germline CDR1 is MNHNY and CDR2 SVGAGI (reference sequence). As DNA, the CDR3 is TGTGCCAGCAGACGTCCGGGACCGGATAACACTGAAGCTTTCTTT. Translating gives CASRRPGPDNTEAFF.

This clone was recorded once. The CDR3 loop reads CASSPPREQYF. Written as DNA, the CDR3 is TGTGCCAGCAGCCCCCCCCGCGAGCAGTACTTC. The rearrangement joins TRBV7-3 to TRBJ2-7; no firm D call. Germline V gives CDR1 SGHTA, CDR2 FQGTGA. V lost 5 bases and J 6 bases, leaving 8 bases between the germline ends. CDR3 length: 11 residues. The full variable domain, completed using reference TRBV7-3 and TRBJ2-7, is GAGVSQTPSNKVTEKGKYVELRCDPISGHTALYWYRQSLGQGPEFLIYFQGTGAADDSGLPNDRFFAVRPEGSVSTLKIQRTERGDSAVYLCASSPPREQYFGPGTRLTVT.

V and J are TRBV7-2 and TRBJ2-7, with 8 bases identical to TRBD2. This CDR3 comprises 16 residues. The V and J ends lost 7 bases and 6 bases, in that order; junction bases with no gene match: 17. Germline loops: CDR1 SGHTA, CDR2 FQGNSA. CDR3 residues: CASTIGAGLVSSEQYF. The CDR3 bases are TGTGCCAGCACCATCGGAGCGGGACTAGTAAGTAGCGAGCAGTACTTC.

The CDR3 protein is CALGRRGPYEQYF. In nucleotides, the CDR3 is TGTGCCTTAGGAAGGAGGGGCCCCTACGAGCAGTACTTC. The chain employs TRBV6-1 and TRBJ2-7; the D gene is possibly TRBD2 (6 bases). The CDR3 is 13 amino acids. Trimming removed 11 bases from V and 2 bases from J, with 16 bases in between. Germline V gene sequence: CDR1 MNHNS, CDR2 SASEGT.

This chain joins TRBV7-2 and TRBJ2-1; 11 positions match TRBD2. Looked up from germline, CDR1 is SGHTA and CDR2 is FQGNSA. V was pared by 5 bases and J by 4 bases, with 7 bases of the junction left unmatched. This CDR3 region has 16 residues. CDR3 bases: TGTGCCAGCAGCCCTCCGGGACTAGCGGTATACAATGAGCAGTTCTTC. This gives the protein CASSPPGLAVYNEQFF. Supplemented by reference TRBV7-2 and TRBJ2-1, the full variable domain reads GAGVSQSPSNKVTEKGKDVELRCDPISGHTALYWYRQSLGQGLEFLIYFQGNSAPDKSGLPSDRFSAERTGGSVSTLTIQRTQQEDSAVYLCASSPPGLAVYNEQFFGPGTRLTVL.

This chain links TRBV5-1 with TRBJ2-7; 7 nucleotides match TRBD2. The CDR3 extends over 15 amino acids. Looked up from germline, CDR1 is SGHRS and CDR2 is YFSETQ. Trimming took 0 bases from V and 3 from J; bases not matched to a gene: 6. CDR3 DNA sequence: TGCGCCAGCAGCTTGGATACGCTAGCGGACTACGAGCAGTACTTC. Protein sequence: CASSLDTLADYEQYF.

V and J are TRBV6-5 and TRBJ2-1; TRBD2 aligns across 7 bases. Trimming cost V 5 bases and J 4 bases; bases outside gene matches: 5. This CDR3 comprises 14 residues. Germline values: CDR1 MNHEY, CDR2 SVGAGI. In nucleotides, the CDR3 is TGTGCCAGCAGTAGAGGGACTAATTACAATGAGCAGTTCTTC. Translated, it gives CASSRGTNYNEQFF.